This T cell receptor beta chain was found in a study of molecular identifiers for immune sequencing clone quantification (dated by TCRdb to the late 2010s). Regarding the research as a whole: For a replicate experiment, RNA from roughly 21,000 or 96,000 naive CD8 T cells was divided into five aliquots, and four of the five aliquots were sequenced. The study was a methods study using CD8 T cells to benchmark molecular-identifier clustering-based TCR repertoire sequencing (MIDCIRS) and TCR RNA copy counting.

Overall results and qualifications from the work: In CMV-specific effector cells, over 99% of molecules were held by clones above 20 RNA copies, whereas under 1% of molecules were held by such clones in naive cells. Naive libraries contained spiked-in Jurkat TCR RNA (10 copies' worth), which is not part of the donor repertoire. About 2.9 recovered TCR RNA copies per cell were obtained by modeling, versus roughly 9.7 by digital PCR, implying a capture efficiency of 30% to 35%. Without barcode sub-clustering, chimeric consensus sequences inflated TCR diversity; chimeras reached as high as 47%. Spiked-in Jurkat TCR RNA equal to a single cell's worth was reported to be detectable even within one million naive CD8 T cells. Highly expanded clone sizes could be underestimated if identical TCR molecules share a barcode.

Libraries of naive CD8 T cells were built from anywhere between roughly 20,000 and 1,100,000 sorted cells, with 10%, 30% or 50% of the purified RNA used. Naive CD8 T cells were FACS-sorted as CD8+CD4-CCR7+CD45RA+ on a BD FACSAria II into RLT Plus buffer. Detection sensitivity was tested by spiking Jurkat RNA equal to about eleven TCR copies' worth into samples containing about 20,000-1,000,000 naive CD8 T cells. CD8 T cells were enriched with RosetteSep CD8+ T Cell Enrichment Cocktail and Ficoll-Paque, followed by ACK red cell lysis. Libraries were prepared through PCR. Sequencing was performed on an Illumina HiSeq 4000. Bulk TCR libraries were generated as previously described, with the TCR primers listed in Table S5 used. Total RNA was purified with the Qiagen AllPrep DNA/RNA kit. Before analysis, reads from multiple sequencing runs of one library were combined. The original pipeline was this. Reads were retained only if an exact TCR constant sequence was present, and the retained reads were trimmed to 150 nt and grouped according to their 12-nt molecular barcodes. Within each barcode group, reads were sub-clustered at a 15% Levenshtein threshold, and quality-weighted consensus sequences were built per RNA molecule. Non-functional sequences were filtered out, along with any lower-count sequence sitting one edit away from another sequence. On the basis of fitting two negative binomial distributions, barcode sub-clusters with fewer than 20% of the maximum read count were discarded. TCRdb reprocessing: public reads trimmed at Q25 with fastp, clones called with MiXCR, in-frame beta chains kept. A single entry per CDR3 protein holds the most common genes and DNA from its merged rows. The V and J calls follow TCRdb's processing rather than the paper's. The sample data list 600,000 to 650,000 distinct CDR3 sequences, and roughly 21% of these were observed just once. Together, the top ten hold roughly 0.9% of the sample.

The CDR3 has 14 amino acids, counting the end cysteine and phenylalanine. CDR3 DNA only is kept here, 42 bases in frame from base 1. Trimming at the junction amounts to 4 bases on V and 7 bases on J, and the germline ends lie 16 bases apart. CDR1 and CDR2 were assigned from the germline V gene (reference sequence) as LNHNV and YYDKDF. The sample holds many counts of this clonotype. This clone's antigen is unknown. One base away there is no much larger clone; base qualities are not given. The chain links TRBV15 with TRBJ1-1; TRBD1 is possibly the D segment (6 matching bases). The sample consisted of naive CD8+ T cells from blood, with Jurkat cell RNA spiked in. The sample's cell subset or site, from its label and the paper: FACS-sorted CD8+CD4-CCR7+CD45RA+ naive T cells. The sequence was collected from a human donor in good health. Some libraries in this study had Jurkat cell RNA spiked in. The bases read TGTGCCACCAGCATAGGTGGGGGCCAGCTTGAAGCTTTCTTT. It encodes CATSIGGGQLEAFF.